This paragraph covers one T cell receptor beta chain sequence. Its antigen is unknown. The sample comes from a study of T cell responses to AZD1222 COVID-19 vaccine. Study-wide findings and caveats: A reported finding is that nearly half of spike-specific TCRs target unmutated variant regions. Increased Spike-specific TCR breadth and depth were observed after two AZD1222 doses. After the peak T cell response, and only then, were repertoires sampled.

The method was immunoSEQ multiplex PCR; TCRdb's version includes in-frame clones alone and lacks a portion of them. Here the sample spans about 170,000 clones, around 90% being singletons. The CDR3 totals 16 residues. In germline, CDR1 is KGHDR, CDR2 SFDVKD. Trimming took 4 bases from V and 2 from J, leaving 16 bases between them. Specimen: peripheral blood, collected on day 0 of AZD1222 vaccination. The chain links TRBV24-1 to TRBJ1-2, with D tentatively TRBD1 (5 bases). This TCR derives from an adult in good health. As DNA, the CDR3 is TGTGCCACCAGTGAGAGGGGACTTCCTGGCAACTATGGCTACACCTTC. Its protein is CATSERGLPGNYGYTF.